The 10 T cell receptor beta chains listed next were all sequenced from one sample in a study of blood T cell repertoires in COVID-19. Assay: immunoSEQ multiplex PCR; the TCRdb copy retains only in-frame clones and omits some. The sample includes over 250,000 clones, approximately 85% of them seen just once. Sequencing was done on a sample of peripheral blood. The receptors come from a woman aged 30 to 39 with acute or convalescent COVID-19.

J is TRBJ1-5 and V is TRBV7-2; TRBD1 might be the D (6 bases). The CDR3 loop spans 15 amino acids. V lost 5 bases and J lost 3, with 14 bases in between. Germline assignment: CDR1 SGHTA and CDR2 FQGNSA. CDR3 sequence reads: CASSANGQINQPQHF. CDR3 sequence (DNA): TGTGCCAGCAGCGCCAATGGACAGATCAATCAGCCCCAGCATTTT.

This clone appeared once. The rearrangement uses TRBV6-5 and TRBJ1-2; the match to TRBD1 covers 8 bases. V shed 2 bases, J shed 5 bases, and the junction held 7 bases outside the gene matches. This CDR3 region has 15 residues. Germline V gene sequence: CDR1 MNHEY, CDR2 SVGAGI. The CDR3 nucleotides read TGTGCCAGCAGTTACGCCGGGACAGGTCATTATGGCTACACCTTC. This codes for CASSYAGTGHYGYTF.

This clone was recorded only once. For the CDR3, the DNA is TGTGCCAGCAGCTTATACAGGGGGCTTTTAGATACGCAGTATTTT. Its protein product is CASSLYRGLLDTQYF. The rearrangement uses TRBV7-3 and TRBJ2-3, with 9 bases that match TRBD1. Germline CDR1 SGHTA, CDR2 FQGTGA. The CDR3 is 15 amino acids. V lost 2 bases and J lost 5; bases outside the gene matches: 5.

This chain uses TRBV3-1 (or the pseudogene TRBV3-2) with TRBJ1-1; D is perhaps TRBD1 (6 bases). The CDR3 has 16 amino acids. V gave up 0 bases and J gave up 3 bases, with 14 bases separating them. Germline V gene lookup returns CDR1 LGHDT and CDR2 YNNKEL (reference sequence). The CDR3 sequence is CASSQDPNRADTEAFF. The CDR3 DNA is TGTGCCAGCAGCCAAGACCCTAACAGGGCCGACACTGAAGCTTTCTTT.

This clone was counted a few times. The chain uses TRBV25-1 and TRBJ2-2; D ambiguous. In germline, CDR1 is MGHDK, CDR2 SYGVNS. V shed 5 bases and J shed 4 bases, with 5 bases lying between them. This CDR3 comprises 12 residues. CDR3 sequence (DNA): TGTGCCAGCAGTCCGTCCACCGGGGAGCTGTTTTTT. This translates into CASSPSTGELFF.

This clone was counted only a few times. Other DNA sequences in the sample encode the same CDR3. The chain couples TRBV10-3 to TRBJ2-6; TRBD2 might be the D (5 bases). The germline gives CDR1 ENHRY, CDR2 SYGVKD. V lost 3 bases to trimming and J lost 2 bases, with 8 bases between them. CDR3 length equals 15 residues. CDR3 DNA: TGTGCCATCAGTGAATCGGGGACTGGGGCCAACGTCCTGACTTTC. Translating it yields CAISESGTGANVLTF.

This clone was detected a few times. V usage is TRBV11-1 and J usage is TRBJ1-5; D might be TRBD1 (5 bases). The CDR3 contains 13 residues. CDR1 SGHAT and CDR2 FQDESV come from the germline V gene (reference sequence). Trimming took 3 bases from V and 5 from J, leaving 8 bases between them. The CDR3 nucleotides read TGTGCCAGCAGCTTGACAGCCTATCAGCCCCAGCATTTT. Its translation is CASSLTAYQPQHF. Variable domain in full (rest from reference TRBV11-1 and TRBJ1-5): EAEVAQSPRYKITEKSQAVAFWCDPISGHATLYWYRQILGQGPELLVQFQDESVVDDSQLPKDRFSAERLKGVDSTLKIQPAELGDSAMYLCASSLTAYQPQHFGDGTRLSIL.

The chain joins TRBV18 to TRBJ2-1, with 8 bases that match TRBD1. Germline V lookup: CDR1 KGHSH, CDR2 LQKENI. V lost 5 bases and J lost 8; bases outside the gene matches: 11. The CDR3 sequence is 15 residues long. CDR3 nucleotide sequence: TGTGCCAGCTCAAGGACAGGGAAACCTCATTATGAGCAGTTCTTC. Protein: CASSRTGKPHYEQFF.

The rearrangement joins TRBV5-6 to TRBJ1-5; 9 nucleotides align to TRBD1. The CDR3 is 16 amino acids. Germline CDR1 is SGHDT and CDR2 is YYEEEE. V dropped 3 bases and J dropped 5; count of bases not matched to a gene: 9. This chain's CDR3 is CASSSLRTGAHQPQHF. The CDR3 nucleotides are TGTGCCAGCAGCTCTTTGCGGACAGGGGCTCATCAGCCCCAGCATTTT. The full variable domain, its missing parts supplied by reference TRBV5-6 and TRBJ1-5, is DAGVTQSPTHLIKTRGQQVTLRCSPKSGHDTVSWYQQALGQGPQFIFQYYEEEERQRGNFPDRFSGHQFPNYSSELNVNALLLGDSALYLCASSSLRTGAHQPQHFGDGTRLSIL.

The rearrangement links TRBV4-1 to TRBJ2-2, with 9 bases that match TRBD2. Germline V gene data show CDR1 as MGHRA and CDR2 as YSYEKL. Trimming removed 1 base from V and 0 bases from J; junction bases left unmatched: 6. The CDR3 loop spans 18 amino acids. The CDR3 protein is CASSQAGRTSANTGELFF. The CDR3 DNA follows: TGCGCCAGCAGCCAAGCGGGTAGGACTAGCGCGAACACCGGGGAGCTGTTTTTT.